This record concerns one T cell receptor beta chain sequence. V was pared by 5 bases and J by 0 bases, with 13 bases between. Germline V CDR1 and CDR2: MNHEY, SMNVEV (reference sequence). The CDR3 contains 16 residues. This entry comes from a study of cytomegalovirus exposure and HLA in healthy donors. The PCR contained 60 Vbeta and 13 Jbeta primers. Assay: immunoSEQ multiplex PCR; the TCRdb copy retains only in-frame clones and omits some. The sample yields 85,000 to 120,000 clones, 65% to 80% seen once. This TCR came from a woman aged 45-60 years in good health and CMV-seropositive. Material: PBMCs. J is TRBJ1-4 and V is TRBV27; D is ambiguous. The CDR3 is CASSPSIVATNEKLFF. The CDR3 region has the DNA TGTGCCAGCAGTCCCAGTATTGTTGCAACTAATGAAAAACTGTTTTTT.